A selection of T cell receptor beta chains follows, all from one sample in a study of T-cell memory formation after mild COVID-19. TCRdb ran MiXCR on the 5' RACE reads and lists one entry per CDR3 protein. The sample holds approximately 560,000 distinct CDR3 sequences, 15% to 20% seen once. Sequences were obtained from PBMCs or a T cell subset sorted from them (not recorded which). The receptors shown here come from an adult woman who had mild COVID-19 (a few samples of this study predate the infection). Cell type and time point are not known. The CDR3 runs from the conserved cysteine through the conserved F or W. The D gene is left open where the match is weak. Not all rows give a size; the values are once, few, many and, for expanded clones, a class.

D	J	V	size	CDR3	DNA
-	TRBJ1-6	TRBV11-2	few	CASSSTPGWNSPLHF	TGTGCCAGCAGCTCCACCCCAGGTTGGAATTCACCCCTCCACTTT
TRBD2	TRBJ2-7	TRBV6-2/TRBV6-3	few	CASSYGGLAGASPYEQYF	TGTGCCAGCAGTTACGGGGGACTAGCGGGAGCCAGCCCCTACGAGCAGTACTTC
-	TRBJ1-1	TRBV6-1	few	CASSEALPGEAFF	TGTGCCAGCAGTGAAGCGCTTCCCGGGGAAGCTTTCTTT
TRBD1	TRBJ1-5	TRBV7-2	-	CASLGGTGNQPQHF	TGTGCCAGCCTCGGAGGGACAGGGAATCAGCCCCAGCATTTT
-	TRBJ2-7	TRBV7-8	few	CASSLGGIIGEQYF	TGTGCCAGCAGCTTAGGGGGGATTATAGGCGAGCAGTACTTC
TRBD1	TRBJ2-7	TRBV5-1	-	CASSLRGQGLYEQYF	TGCGCCAGCAGCTTGAGGGGACAGGGGCTATACGAGCAGTACTTC
TRBD2	TRBJ2-5	TRBV12-3/TRBV12-4	-	CASSLEGSGGLKTQYF	TGTGCCAGCAGTTTAGAGGGTAGCGGGGGGCTTAAGACCCAGTACTTC
-	TRBJ1-2	TRBV20-1	-	CSATGTVDRFGYTF	TGCAGTGCTACGGGTACGGTAGACAGGTTCGGCTACACCTTC
-	TRBJ2-7	TRBV12-3/TRBV12-4	few	CASSRAGVSSYEQYF	TGTGCCAGCAGTCGGGCCGGGGTAAGCTCCTACGAGCAGTACTTC
-	TRBJ2-7	TRBV20-1	-	CSARPSVGRTSYEQYF	TGCAGTGCTAGGCCCTCAGTGGGGCGTACCTCCTACGAGCAGTACTTC
-	TRBJ2-6	TRBV7-2	few	CASSLGPLGGLNSGANVLTF	TGTGCCAGCAGCTTAGGGCCCCTGGGGGGCCTGAACTCTGGGGCCAACGTCCTGACTTTC
-	TRBJ2-7	TRBV30	few	CAWVQRVPYEQYF	TGTGCCTGGGTCCAGCGGGTCCCGTACGAGCAGTACTTC
-	TRBJ1-5	TRBV15	few	CATSRDNRGNQPQHF	TGTGCCACCAGCAGAGATAACAGGGGCAATCAGCCCCAGCATTTT
TRBD1	TRBJ2-7	TRBV18	-	CASSPRDRGISYF	TGTGCCAGCTCACCCCGCGACAGGGGAATATCGTACTTC
TRBD2	TRBJ2-4	TRBV7-9	-	CASSLVLAATENIQYF	TGTGCCAGCAGCTTAGTACTAGCGGCCACAGAAAACATTCAGTACTTC
-	TRBJ2-7	TRBV20-1	few	CSARITGREQYF	TGCAGTGCTAGGATCACAGGCCGCGAGCAGTACTTC
-	TRBJ2-7	TRBV27	-	CASGGEPTYEQYF	TGTGCCAGCGGCGGGGAGCCGACCTACGAGCAGTACTTC
TRBD2	TRBJ2-3	TRBV7-2	-	CASSVNSGRVDTQYF	TGTGCCAGCAGCGTAAATAGCGGGAGGGTAGATACGCAGTATTTT
-	TRBJ1-4	TRBV20-1	-	CSARDRGEKLFF	TGCAGTGCTAGAGATCGTGGTGAAAAACTGTTTTTT
-	TRBJ2-3	TRBV20-1	few	CSARDPFARVGTDTQYF	TGCAGTGCTAGAGATCCCTTTGCTAGGGTAGGCACAGATACGCAGTATTTT
-	TRBJ2-1	TRBV24-1	-	CATSDPTKLNEQFF	TGTGCCACCAGTGATCCCACTAAGCTCAATGAGCAGTTCTTC
-	TRBJ2-1	TRBV20-1	-	CSARTAPAGRAAYNEQFF	TGCAGTGCTAGAACGGCCCCGGCGGGGCGAGCGGCCTACAATGAGCAGTTCTTC
-	TRBJ1-2	TRBV6-5	few	CASSYSAGIAYGYTF	TGTGCCAGCAGTTACTCAGCAGGGATTGCCTATGGCTACACCTTC
TRBD1	TRBJ2-2	TRBV12-3/TRBV12-4	few	CASSTGQGGVTGELFF	TGTGCCAGCAGTACCGGACAGGGGGGCGTAACCGGGGAGCTGTTTTTT
-	TRBJ2-7	TRBV4-2	-	CASSQDHRGHAWYEQYF	TGTGCCAGCAGCCAAGACCACCGAGGGCACGCCTGGTACGAGCAGTACTTC
-	TRBJ2-2	TRBV24-1	-	CATSDWSGELFF	TGTGCCACCAGTGATTGGAGCGGGGAGCTGTTTTTT
-	TRBJ1-2	TRBV25-1	few	CASSELGDTFYGYTF	TGTGCCAGCAGTGAACTCGGGGATACCTTCTATGGCTACACCTTC